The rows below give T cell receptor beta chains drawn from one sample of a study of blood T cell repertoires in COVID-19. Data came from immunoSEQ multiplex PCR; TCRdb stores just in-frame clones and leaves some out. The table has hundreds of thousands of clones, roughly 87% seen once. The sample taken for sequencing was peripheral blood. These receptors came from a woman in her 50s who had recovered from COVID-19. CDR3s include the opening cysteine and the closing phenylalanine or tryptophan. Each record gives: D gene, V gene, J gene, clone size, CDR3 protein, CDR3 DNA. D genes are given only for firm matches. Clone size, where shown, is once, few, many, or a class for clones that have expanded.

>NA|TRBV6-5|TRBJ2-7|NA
CASSPHKLREQYF
TGTGCCAGCAGTCCCCACAAGCTCAGGGAGCAGTACTTC
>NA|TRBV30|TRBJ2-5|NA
CAWSGLRETQYF
TGTGCCTGGAGTGGCCTCCGGGAGACCCAGTACTTC
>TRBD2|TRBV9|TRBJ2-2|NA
CASSAGLAGGHHTGELFF
TGTGCCAGCAGCGCGGGACTAGCGGGGGGACACCACACCGGGGAGCTGTTTTTT
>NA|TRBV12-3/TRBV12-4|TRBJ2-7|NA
CASSLGGGDEQYF
TGTGCCAGCAGTTTGGGAGGGGGGGACGAGCAGTACTTC
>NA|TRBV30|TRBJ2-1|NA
CAWSVLSNEQFF
TGTGCCTGGAGTGTACTGAGCAATGAGCAGTTCTTC
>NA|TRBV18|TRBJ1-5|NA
CASSPTEVFNQPQHF
TGTGCCAGCTCACCTACGGAGGTTTTCAATCAGCCCCAGCATTTT
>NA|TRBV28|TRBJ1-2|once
CASSAPAGAYGYTF
TGTGCCAGCAGCGCCCCGGCGGGGGCGTATGGCTACACCTTC
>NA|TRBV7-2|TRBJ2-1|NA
CASSFHRENEQFF
TGTGCCAGCAGCTTTCACAGGGAGAATGAGCAGTTCTTC
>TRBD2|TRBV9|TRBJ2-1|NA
CASSVAFGGVPYEQFF
TGTGCCAGCAGCGTAGCTTTCGGGGGGGTTCCCTATGAGCAGTTCTTC
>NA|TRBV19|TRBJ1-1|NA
CASSTPAGQNTEAFF
TGTGCCAGTAGTACCCCGGCAGGGCAGAACACTGAAGCTTTCTTT
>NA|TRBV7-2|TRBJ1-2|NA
CASSLDRTAPRGYTF
TGTGCCAGCAGCTTAGACCGGACAGCTCCTAGGGGCTACACCTTC
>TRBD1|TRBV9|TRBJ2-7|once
CASSVGLRQGFGYEQYF
TGTGCCAGCAGCGTGGGACTTCGACAGGGGTTCGGGTACGAGCAGTACTTC
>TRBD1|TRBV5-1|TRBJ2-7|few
CASSLFETGVREQYF
TGCGCCAGCAGCTTGTTCGAGACAGGGGTTCGCGAGCAGTACTTC
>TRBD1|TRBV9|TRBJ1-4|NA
CASSVDRGEKLFF
TGTGCCAGCAGCGTAGACAGGGGTGAAAAACTGTTTTTT
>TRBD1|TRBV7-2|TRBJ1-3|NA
CASSRTGIGNTIYF
TGTGCCAGCAGTCGGACAGGGATTGGAAACACCATATATTTT
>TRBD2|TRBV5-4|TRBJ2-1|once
CASSLARGSHYNEQFF
TGTGCCAGCAGCTTGGCTCGCGGGAGTCACTACAATGAGCAGTTCTTC
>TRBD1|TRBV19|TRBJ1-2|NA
CASRTGRGYTF
TGTGCCAGTAGGACAGGGAGAGGCTACACCTTC
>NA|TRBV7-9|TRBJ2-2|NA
CASSERGHTGELFF
TGTGCCAGCAGCGAAAGGGGCCACACCGGGGAGCTGTTTTTT
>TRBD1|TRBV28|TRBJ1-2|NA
CASSPGQGRISYTF
TGTGCCAGCAGCCCGGGACAGGGGCGTATAAGCTACACCTTC
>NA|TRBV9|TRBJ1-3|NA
CASSVTGASSGNTIYF
TGTGCCAGCAGCGTGACAGGCGCAAGCTCTGGAAACACCATATATTTT
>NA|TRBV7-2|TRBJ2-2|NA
CASTPREGGPGELFF
TGTGCCAGCACCCCGAGGGAAGGGGGACCCGGGGAGCTGTTTTTT
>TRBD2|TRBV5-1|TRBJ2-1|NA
CASSLGTSGSHEQFF
TGCGCCAGCAGCTTGGGAACTAGCGGGAGTCATGAGCAGTTCTTC
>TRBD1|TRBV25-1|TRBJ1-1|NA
CASRPSRGRGTEAFF
TGTGCCAGCAGGCCGAGCAGGGGGCGGGGTACTGAAGCTTTCTTT
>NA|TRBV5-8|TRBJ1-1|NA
CASSLIKNTEAFF
TGTGCCAGCAGCTTAATTAAGAACACTGAAGCTTTCTTT
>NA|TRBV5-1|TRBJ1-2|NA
CASSSETSSYGYTF
TGCGCCAGCAGCTCCGAAACATCATCCTATGGCTACACCTTC
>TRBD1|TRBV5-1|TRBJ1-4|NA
CASSGQLNEKLFF
TGCGCCAGCTCGGGACAGCTTAATGAAAAACTGTTTTTT
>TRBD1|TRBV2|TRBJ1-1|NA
CASSEDRGVNTEAFF
TGTGCCAGCAGTGAAGACAGGGGGGTGAACACTGAAGCTTTCTTT
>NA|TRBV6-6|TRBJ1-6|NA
CASSYGIRGSPLHF
TGTGCCAGCAGTTACGGCATAAGGGGGTCACCCCTCCACTTT
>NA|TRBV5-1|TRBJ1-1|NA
CASSSQGPEAFF
TGCGCCAGCAGCTCGCAGGGTCCTGAAGCTTTCTTT
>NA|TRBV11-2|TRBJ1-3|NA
CASSSRGALLSGNTIYF
TGTGCCAGCAGCTCCCGGGGGGCCCTCCTCTCTGGAAACACCATATATTTT
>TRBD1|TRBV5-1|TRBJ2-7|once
CASRPTGGYEQYF
TGCGCCAGCAGACCGACAGGGGGCTACGAGCAGTACTTC
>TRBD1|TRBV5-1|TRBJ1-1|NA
CATKGQENTEAFF
TGCGCCACCAAAGGACAGGAGAACACTGAAGCTTTCTTT
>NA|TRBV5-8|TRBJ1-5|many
CASSLVFRQGFFYSNQPQHF
TGTGCCAGCAGCTTGGTGTTTCGGCAGGGTTTTTTCTATAGCAATCAGCCCCAGCATTTT
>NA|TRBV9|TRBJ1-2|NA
CASSGYRVGYTF
TGTGCCAGCAGCGGATACAGGGTTGGCTACACCTTC
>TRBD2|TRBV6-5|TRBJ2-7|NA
CASSYSGGVSSYEQYF
TGTGCCAGCAGTTACTCTGGGGGGGTAAGCTCCTACGAGCAGTACTTC
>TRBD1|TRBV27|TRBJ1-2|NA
CASSPRRTGDKNYGYTF
TGTGCCAGCAGTCCGCGCAGGACAGGGGATAAGAACTATGGCTACACCTTC
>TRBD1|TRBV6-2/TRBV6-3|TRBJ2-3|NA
CASSRTTGGGSPPQYF
TGTGCCAGCAGCAGAACGACAGGGGGAGGATCCCCCCCGCAGTATTTT
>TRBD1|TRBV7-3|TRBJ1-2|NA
CASSQSQGDGYTF
TGTGCCAGCAGTCAGTCACAGGGGGATGGCTACACCTTC
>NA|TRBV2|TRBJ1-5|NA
CASSETGPSQHF
TGTGCCAGCAGTGAAACAGGGCCTTCCCAGCATTTT